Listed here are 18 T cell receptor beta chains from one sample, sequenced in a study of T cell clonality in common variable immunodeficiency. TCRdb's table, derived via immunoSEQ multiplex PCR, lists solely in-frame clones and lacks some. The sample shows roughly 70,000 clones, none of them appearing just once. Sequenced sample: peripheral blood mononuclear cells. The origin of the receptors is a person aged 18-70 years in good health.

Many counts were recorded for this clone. CDR3 in amino acids: CSALPPRVQANYGYTF. The sequenced part of the CDR3 DNA is TGCAGTGCTCTCCCCCCCCGGGTCCAAGCTAACTATGGC. V is TRBV20-1 and J is TRBJ1-2; D is unclear. The read is 3 residues too short to cover the CDR3 end, so that end is filled in from the germline J gene. The germline gives CDR1 DFQATT, CDR2 SNEGSKA (reference sequence). Trimming took off 5 bases at V and 0 bases at J, with 19 bases between the two ends. The CDR3 extends over 16 amino acids.

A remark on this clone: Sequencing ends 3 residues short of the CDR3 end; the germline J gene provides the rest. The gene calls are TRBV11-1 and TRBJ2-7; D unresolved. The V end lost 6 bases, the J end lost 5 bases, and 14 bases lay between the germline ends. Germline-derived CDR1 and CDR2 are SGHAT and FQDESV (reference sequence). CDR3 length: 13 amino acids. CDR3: CASRSEHVHEQYF. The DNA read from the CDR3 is TGTGCCAGCAGGAGTGAGCATGTCCACGAG.

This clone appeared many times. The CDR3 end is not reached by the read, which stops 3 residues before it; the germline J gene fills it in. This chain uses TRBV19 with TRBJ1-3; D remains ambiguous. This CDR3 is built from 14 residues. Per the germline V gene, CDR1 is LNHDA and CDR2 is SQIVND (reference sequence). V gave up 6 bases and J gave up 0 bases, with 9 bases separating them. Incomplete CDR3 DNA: TGTGCCAGTAGCCTGGCGGCCTCTGGAAACACC. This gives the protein CASSLAASGNT. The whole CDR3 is CASSLAASGNTIYF. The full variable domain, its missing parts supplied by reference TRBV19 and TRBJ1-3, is DGGITQSPKYLFRKEGQNVTLSCEQNLNHDAMYWYRQDPGQGLRLIYYSQIVNDFQKGDIAEGYSVSREKKESFPLTVTSAQKNPTAFYLCASSLAASGNTIYFGEGSWLTVV.

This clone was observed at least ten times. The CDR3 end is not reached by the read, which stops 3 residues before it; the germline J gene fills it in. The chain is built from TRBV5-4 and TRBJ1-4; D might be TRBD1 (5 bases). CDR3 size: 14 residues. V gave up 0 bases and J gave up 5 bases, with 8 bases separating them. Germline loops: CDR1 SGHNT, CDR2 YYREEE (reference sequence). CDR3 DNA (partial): TGTGCCAGCAGCTTGGCAGGGTTGAATGAAAAA. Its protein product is CASSLAGLNEK. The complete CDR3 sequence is CASSLAGLNEKLFF.

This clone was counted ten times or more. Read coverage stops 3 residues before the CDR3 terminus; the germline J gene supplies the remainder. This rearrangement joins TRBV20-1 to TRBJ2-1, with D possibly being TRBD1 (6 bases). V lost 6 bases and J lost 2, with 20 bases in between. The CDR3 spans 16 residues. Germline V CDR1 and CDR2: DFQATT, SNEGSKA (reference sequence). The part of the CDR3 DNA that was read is TGCAGTGCCCGTCCTGTTGGGGGCCCCACCTACAATGAG. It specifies CSARPVGGPTYNE. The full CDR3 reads CSARPVGGPTYNEQFF.

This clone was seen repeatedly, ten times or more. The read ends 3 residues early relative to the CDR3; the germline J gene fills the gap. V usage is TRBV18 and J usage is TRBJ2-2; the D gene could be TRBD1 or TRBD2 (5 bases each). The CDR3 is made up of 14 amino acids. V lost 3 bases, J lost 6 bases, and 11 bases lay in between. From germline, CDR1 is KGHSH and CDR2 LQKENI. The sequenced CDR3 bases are TGTGCCAGCTCACCGGAGAGGGGTCCCGGGGAG. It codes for CASSPERGPGE. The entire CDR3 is CASSPERGPGELFF.

CDR3 residues: CASSERDRRGQPQHF. CDR3 DNA, as far as it was read: TGTGCCAGCAGTGAGCGGGACAGGAGGGGTCAGCCC. The rearrangement uses TRBV6-1 and TRBJ1-5; 8 bases align to TRBD1. The read stops 3 residues short of the end of the CDR3; the missing end is completed from the germline J gene. Trimming removed 3 bases from V and 6 bases from J; junction bases left unmatched: 7. Per the germline V gene, CDR1 is MNHNS and CDR2 is SASEGT. The CDR3 has 15 residues.

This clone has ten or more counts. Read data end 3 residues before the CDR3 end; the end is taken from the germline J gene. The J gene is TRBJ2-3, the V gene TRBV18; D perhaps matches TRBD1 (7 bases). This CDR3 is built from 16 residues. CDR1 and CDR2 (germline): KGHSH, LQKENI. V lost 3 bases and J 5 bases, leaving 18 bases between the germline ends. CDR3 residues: CASSPGAGGKLDTQYF. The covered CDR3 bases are TGTGCCAGCTCACCCGGCGCAGGGGGGAAACTAGATACG.

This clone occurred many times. The part of the CDR3 DNA that was read is TGTGCCAGCAGCTCTAGCGGGGGGACCTACAATGAG. This sequence encodes CASSSSGGTYNE. The entire CDR3 reads CASSSSGGTYNEQFF. The genes are TRBV7-7 and TRBJ2-1; 11 positions match TRBD2. Read data end 3 residues before the CDR3 end; the end is taken from the germline J gene. Unmatched junction bases numbered 1, after V lost 4 bases and J lost 2 bases. This CDR3 has 15 residues. Germline CDR1 is SSHAT and CDR2 is FNYEAQ (reference sequence). The variable domain in full, completed from reference TRBV7-7 and TRBJ2-1, reads GAGVSQSPRYKVTKRGQDVTLRCDPISSHATLYWYQQALGQGPEFLTYFNYEAQPDKSGLPSDRFSAERPEGSISTLTIQRTEQRDSAMYRCASSSSGGTYNEQFFGPGTRLTVL.

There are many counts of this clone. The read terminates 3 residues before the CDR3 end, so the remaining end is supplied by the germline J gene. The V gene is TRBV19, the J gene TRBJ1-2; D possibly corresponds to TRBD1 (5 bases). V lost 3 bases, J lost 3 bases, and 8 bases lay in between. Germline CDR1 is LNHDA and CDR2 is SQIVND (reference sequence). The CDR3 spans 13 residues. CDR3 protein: CASSMRDYYGYTF. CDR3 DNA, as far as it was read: TGTGCCAGTAGTATGAGGGACTACTATGGC.

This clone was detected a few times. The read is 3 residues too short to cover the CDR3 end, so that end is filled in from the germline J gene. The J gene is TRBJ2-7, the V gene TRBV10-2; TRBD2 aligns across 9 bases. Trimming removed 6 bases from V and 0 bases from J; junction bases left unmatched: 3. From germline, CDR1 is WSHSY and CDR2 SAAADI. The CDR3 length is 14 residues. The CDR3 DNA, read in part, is TGCGCCAGCAGACCGGGACTAGCCTCCTACGAG. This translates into CASRPGLASYE. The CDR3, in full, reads CASRPGLASYEQYF.

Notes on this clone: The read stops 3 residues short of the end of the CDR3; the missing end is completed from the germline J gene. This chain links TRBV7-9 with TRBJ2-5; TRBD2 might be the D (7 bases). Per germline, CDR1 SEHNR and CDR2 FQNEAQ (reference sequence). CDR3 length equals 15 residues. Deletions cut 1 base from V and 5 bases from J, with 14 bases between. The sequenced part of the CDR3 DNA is TGTGCCAGCAGCTTAGGTTCGGGGGGCCGGGAGACC. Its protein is CASSLGSGGRET. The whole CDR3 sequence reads CASSLGSGGRETQYF.

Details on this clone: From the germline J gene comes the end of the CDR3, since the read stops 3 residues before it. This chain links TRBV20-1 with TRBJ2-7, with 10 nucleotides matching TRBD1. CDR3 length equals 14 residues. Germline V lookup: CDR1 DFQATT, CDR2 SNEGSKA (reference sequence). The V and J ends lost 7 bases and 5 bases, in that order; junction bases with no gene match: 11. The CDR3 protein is CSVSRQGALDEQYF. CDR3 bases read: TGCAGTGTAAGTAGACAGGGGGCACTCGACGAG.

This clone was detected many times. The sequenced part of the CDR3 DNA is TGTGCCAGCAGTTCCCAGGGGTATAGCAATCAGCCC. Translation: CASSSQGYSNQP. The whole CDR3 protein reads CASSSQGYSNQPQHF. The J gene is TRBJ1-5, the V gene TRBV12-3 or TRBV12-4, with D tentatively TRBD1 (6 bases). The read ends 3 residues shy of where the CDR3 ends; the end is completed using the germline J gene. V lost 4 bases to trimming and J lost 0 bases, with 10 bases between them. The CDR3 is 15 residues long.

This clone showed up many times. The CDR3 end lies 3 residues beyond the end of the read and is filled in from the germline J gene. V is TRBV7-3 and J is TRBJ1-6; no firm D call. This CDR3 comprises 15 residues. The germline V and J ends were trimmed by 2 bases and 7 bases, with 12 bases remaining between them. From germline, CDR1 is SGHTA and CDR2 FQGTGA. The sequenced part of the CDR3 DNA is TGTGCCAGCAGCTTAGATGGAGGGCCGAATTCACCC. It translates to CASSLDGGPNSP. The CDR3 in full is CASSLDGGPNSPLHF.

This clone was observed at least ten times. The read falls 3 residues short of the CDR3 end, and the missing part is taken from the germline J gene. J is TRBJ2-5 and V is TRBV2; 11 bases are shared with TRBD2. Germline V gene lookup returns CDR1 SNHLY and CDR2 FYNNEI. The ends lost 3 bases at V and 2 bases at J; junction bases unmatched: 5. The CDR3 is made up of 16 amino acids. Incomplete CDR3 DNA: TGTGCCAGCAGTGAGGGACTAGCGGTTAAACAAGAGACC. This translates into CASSEGLAVKQET. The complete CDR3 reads CASSEGLAVKQETQYF.

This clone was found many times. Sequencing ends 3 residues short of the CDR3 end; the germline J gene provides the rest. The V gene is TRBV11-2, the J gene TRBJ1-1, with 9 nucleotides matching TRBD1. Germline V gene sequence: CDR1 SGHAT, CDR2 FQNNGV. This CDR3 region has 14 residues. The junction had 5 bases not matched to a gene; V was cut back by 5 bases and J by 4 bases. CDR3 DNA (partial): TGTGCCAGCAGCCCTACGACAGGGGGCACTGAA. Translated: CASSPTTGGTE. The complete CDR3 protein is CASSPTTGGTEAFF.

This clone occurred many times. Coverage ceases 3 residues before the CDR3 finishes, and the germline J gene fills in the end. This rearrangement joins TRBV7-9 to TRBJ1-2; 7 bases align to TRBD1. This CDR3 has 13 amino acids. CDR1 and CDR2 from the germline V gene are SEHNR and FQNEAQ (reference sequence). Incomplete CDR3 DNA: TGTGCCAGCAGCTTCGAAGGGGGCGACGGC. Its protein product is CASSFEGGDG. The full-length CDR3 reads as CASSFEGGDGYTF.